The 32 T cell receptor beta chains below all came from one sample that was sequenced in a study of shared clonotypes between healthy human individuals. The protocol was immunoSEQ multiplex PCR, while the TCRdb copy is restricted to in-frame clones and leaves out a portion. The repertoire holds approximately 2.3 million clones, with approximately 93% as singletons. What was sequenced was naive CD4+ T cells from PBMCs. Noted subset: CD45RA+ positively selected. The receptors originated from a man in his late teens or twenties in good health. Some clones in this sample may be carry-over from other donors' samples.

This rearrangement joins TRBV10-3 to TRBJ2-7; TRBD2 matches at 7 bases. Looked up from germline, CDR1 is ENHRY and CDR2 is SYGVKD. This CDR3 has 17 residues. The ends lost 3 bases at V and 0 bases at J; junction bases unmatched: 11. CDR3 DNA: TGTGCCATCAGTGAACTGAAAGCGGGGCCCGTCTCCTACGAGCAGTACTTC. Amino acid sequence: CAISELKAGPVSYEQYF.

This chain connects TRBV14 to TRBJ2-3; possible D gene TRBD2, 5 bases. With 0 bases removed from V and 5 bases from J, the gap between germline ends came to 18 bases. CDR3 length: 17 residues. Germline V gene lookup returns CDR1 SGHDN and CDR2 FVKESK. The CDR3 reads CASSQDLRDGKGDTQYF. The CDR3, as DNA: TGTGCCAGCAGCCAAGATTTACGGGATGGAAAGGGAGATACGCAGTATTTT.

The chain employs TRBV2 and TRBJ2-5; possible D gene TRBD1, 6 bases. CDR3 length: 15 residues. The V gene lost 5 bases and the J gene lost 3 bases, with 16 bases spanning the gap. Germline CDR1 reads SNHLY; CDR2 reads FYNNEI. CDR3 region: CASSLNRVIEETQYF. DNA for the CDR3: TGTGCCAGCAGTCTGAACAGGGTCATAGAAGAGACCCAGTACTTC. The full variable domain, with the rest looked up from reference TRBV2 and TRBJ2-5, is EPEVTQTPSHQVTQMGQEVILRCVPISNHLYFYWYRQILGQKVEFLVSFYNNEISEKSEIFDDQFSVERPDGSNFTLKIRSTKLEDSAMYFCASSLNRVIEETQYFGPGTRLLVL.

The chain is built from TRBV19 and TRBJ1-5; weak D call: TRBD1 (6 bases). This CDR3 is built from 17 residues. Trimming shortened V by 5 bases and J by 0 bases, and 17 bases separated the two germline ends. The germline V gene encodes CDR1 LNHDA and CDR2 SQIVND (reference sequence). The CDR3 sequence: CASSVDSGAYSNQPQHF. The CDR3 nucleotides read TGTGCCAGTAGTGTTGATTCAGGGGCCTATAGCAATCAGCCCCAGCATTTT.

The chain has TRBV28 and TRBJ1-1; 8 bases are shared with TRBD1. V lost 5 bases to trimming and J lost 8 bases; unmatched junction nucleotides: 4. The CDR3 spans 12 residues. Germline CDR1 MDHEN, CDR2 SYDVKM. This CDR3 is CASSRQGREAFF. The CDR3, as DNA: TGTGCCAGCAGTCGACAGGGGAGGGAAGCTTTCTTT.

As concerns this clone: Other DNA sequences from this sample encode an identical CDR3 as well. V and J are TRBV4-3 and TRBJ1-1, with D hard to call. The CDR3 consists of 13 residues. Trimming shortened V by 4 bases and J by 4 bases, and 10 bases separated the two germline ends. From germline, CDR1 is LGHNA and CDR2 YSLEER. The CDR3: CASSLRGGTEAFF. The CDR3 coding sequence is TGCGCCAGCAGCCTGCGAGGAGGCACTGAAGCTTTCTTT.

The CDR3 spells CASSFLRDRASSYNEQFF. The DNA of the CDR3 is TGTGCCAGCAGCTTTTTACGGGACAGGGCCAGCTCCTACAATGAGCAGTTCTTC. The chain has TRBV11-1 and TRBJ2-1, with 9 bases fitting TRBD1. Trimming took 3 bases from V and 0 from J; bases not matched to a gene: 9. Germline CDR1 SGHAT, CDR2 FQDESV (reference sequence). The CDR3 has 18 residues.

As for this clone: This same CDR3 is encoded by further DNA sequences in the sample. The chain links TRBV5-1 to TRBJ1-1; weak D call: TRBD1 (6 bases). V shed 2 bases and J shed 4 bases, with 9 bases lying between them. The CDR3 is made up of 13 amino acids. The germline gives CDR1 SGHRS, CDR2 YFSETQ. Here the CDR3 reads CASSFRGGTEAFF. For the CDR3, the DNA is TGCGCCAGCAGCTTTCGAGGGGGCACTGAAGCTTTCTTT.

This rearrangement joins TRBV28 to TRBJ2-2; D assignment may be TRBD1 or TRBD2 (5 bases each). The CDR3 runs 14 residues. Deletions cut 2 bases from V and 3 bases from J, with 7 bases between. The V gene's germline CDR1 is MDHEN and CDR2 SYDVKM. CDR3 amino acids: CASSLGTHTGELFF. CDR3 bases: TGTGCCAGCAGTTTAGGGACCCACACCGGGGAGCTGTTTTTT.

The J gene is TRBJ2-3, the V gene TRBV5-1; D possibly matches TRBD1 or TRBD2 (5 bases each). The CDR3 totals 16 residues. V was shortened by 4 bases and J by 4 bases, with 19 bases between the two germline ends. Germline V CDR1 and CDR2: SGHRS, YFSETQ. The CDR3 protein is CASSNRDVGIADTQYF. For the CDR3, the DNA is TGCGCCAGCAGCAACCGGGACGTAGGGATCGCAGATACGCAGTATTTT.

J is TRBJ1-1 and V is TRBV18; no firm D call. Germline CDR1 KGHSH, CDR2 LQKENI. The CDR3 has 14 residues. Trimming cost V 6 bases and J 0 bases, with 11 bases left between them. The CDR3 DNA follows: TGTGCCAGCTCGACGGCCACCTTGAACACTGAAGCTTTCTTT. Translated: CASSTATLNTEAFF.

The chain links TRBV7-3 to TRBJ2-3, with D possibly called TRBD1 or TRBD2 (5 bases each). From germline, CDR1 is SGHTA and CDR2 FQGTGA. V was pared by 5 bases and J by 4 bases, with 13 bases between. The CDR3 length is 14 residues. The CDR3 DNA reads TGTGCCAGCAGCCGGGACCGAACCTCAGATACGCAGTATTTT. Its protein product is CASSRDRTSDTQYF.

V gene TRBV2 combines with J gene TRBJ1-1, with D unresolved. In germline, CDR1 is SNHLY, CDR2 FYNNEI. The CDR3 length is 14 residues. V was shortened by 8 bases and J by 0 bases, with 13 bases between the two germline ends. The CDR3, as DNA: TGTGCCAGCCGAGGGCCGGGGATGAACACTGAAGCTTTCTTT. Its translation is CASRGPGMNTEAFF.

J is TRBJ1-5 and V is TRBV19, with 7 bases identical to TRBD1. V lost 7 bases, J lost 0 bases, and 12 bases stayed unmatched. This CDR3 spans 17 amino acids. Germline V gives CDR1 LNHDA, CDR2 SQIVND (reference sequence). The CDR3 reads CASNGAGQTFSNQPQHF. Written as DNA, the CDR3 is TGTGCCAGTAATGGGGCGGGACAGACCTTTAGCAATCAGCCCCAGCATTTT.

For this clone: The sample holds other DNA sequences that translate to the same CDR3. The J gene is TRBJ1-2, the V gene TRBV25-1; D gene ambiguous. Germline assignment: CDR1 MGHDK and CDR2 SYGVNS. V lost 1 base and J lost 5, with 11 bases in between. The CDR3 has 14 amino acids. CDR3 in DNA: TGTGCCAGCAGTGAATCAGGACGGGGTTATGGCTACACCTTC. It yields the protein CASSESGRGYGYTF.

The chain uses TRBV27 and TRBJ2-2; D is perhaps TRBD2 (6 bases). Germline assignment: CDR1 MNHEY and CDR2 SMNVEV (reference sequence). Deletions cut 3 bases from V and 3 bases from J, with 11 bases between. The CDR3 is 15 residues long. The CDR3 nucleotides read TGTGCCAGCAGTTTCACTAGCCTCTACACCGGGGAGCTGTTTTTT. It specifies CASSFTSLYTGELFF.

The V gene is TRBV11-3, the J gene TRBJ2-1; no definite D call. The CDR3 is made up of 14 amino acids. The germline V and J ends were trimmed by 5 bases and 5 bases, with 13 bases remaining between them. Germline V gene sequence: CDR1 SGHNT, CDR2 YENEEA. The DNA of the CDR3 is TGTGCCAGCAGCAAACCTACGAGGAACAATGAGCAGTTCTTC. This sequence encodes CASSKPTRNNEQFF.

The chain employs TRBV5-6 and TRBJ2-5; 7 bases align to TRBD2. This CDR3 comprises 14 residues. Unmatched junction bases numbered 7, after V lost 3 bases and J lost 5 bases. CDR1 and CDR2 from the germline V gene are SGHDT and YYEEEE. The CDR3 DNA reads TGTGCCAGCAGCTCCTTAGCGGGTGGGGAGACCCAGTACTTC. It yields the protein CASSSLAGGETQYF.

This chain uses TRBV29-1 with TRBJ2-3; D might be TRBD2 (5 bases). CDR1 is SQVTM and CDR2 is ANQGSEA in the germline V gene. The CDR3 has 18 amino acids. The V gene lost 0 bases and the J gene lost 3 bases, with 22 bases spanning the gap. CDR3 region: CSVEEPTGERDYTDTQYF. In DNA form, the CDR3 reads TGCAGCGTTGAAGAACCCACCGGAGAGAGGGATTATACAGATACGCAGTATTTT.

The chain carries TRBV10-3 and TRBJ1-1; D is perhaps TRBD1 (6 bases). The germline gives CDR1 ENHRY, CDR2 SYGVKD. V was pared by 5 bases and J by 1 base, with 20 bases between. The CDR3 totals 17 residues. The CDR3 region is CAISFKTGGGSNTEAFF. The CDR3 region has the DNA TGTGCCATCAGTTTTAAAACGGGAGGGGGGTCGAACACTGAAGCTTTCTTT.

V usage is TRBV5-1 and J usage is TRBJ2-3; D might be TRBD2 (7 bases). The CDR3 length is 14 residues. Germline CDR1 SGHRS, CDR2 YFSETQ. V lost 6 bases and J lost 2, with 13 bases in between. CDR3 region: CASTEGGPTDTQYF. The CDR3 DNA reads TGCGCCAGCACCGAGGGGGGGCCCACAGATACGCAGTATTTT.

To note about this clone: The identical CDR3 is also encoded by other nucleotide sequences in the sample. The V call is TRBV7-2, the J call TRBJ2-2; unclear D gene. Germline loops: CDR1 SGHTA, CDR2 FQGNSA. CDR3 length: 13 amino acids. Trimming cost V 3 bases and J 5 bases, with 7 bases left between them. DNA for the CDR3: TGTGCCAGCAGCTTTTTTGGGACCGGGGAGCTGTTTTTT. Translation gives CASSFFGTGELFF.

V usage is TRBV5-1 and J usage is TRBJ1-1; 8 nucleotides match TRBD1. Trimming took 2 bases from V and 7 from J; bases not matched to a gene: 7. The CDR3 consists of 14 residues. CDR1 is SGHRS and CDR2 is YFSETQ in the germline V gene. The CDR3 loop is CASSLPGTGNEAFF. For the CDR3, the DNA is TGCGCCAGCAGCTTACCCGGGACAGGAAATGAAGCTTTCTTT.

This rearrangement joins TRBV5-1 to TRBJ2-1, with D hard to call. CDR1 is SGHRS and CDR2 is YFSETQ in the germline V gene. The CDR3 covers 15 residues. V lost 2 bases to trimming and J lost 7 bases, with 16 bases between them. This CDR3 reads CASSFKVRDRNEQFF. DNA of the CDR3: TGCGCCAGCAGCTTTAAAGTAAGAGACCGGAATGAGCAGTTCTTC.

The chain is built from TRBV2 and TRBJ2-1; 7 bases are shared with TRBD2. This CDR3 is built from 14 residues. Germline V gene data show CDR1 as SNHLY and CDR2 as FYNNEI. V shed 6 bases and J 10 bases; nucleotides not matched to a gene: 12. CDR3 coding DNA: TGTGCCAGCAGGGGTCTAGCGGCCACGGGAGAGCAGTTCTTC. Residues: CASRGLAATGEQFF.

This rearrangement joins TRBV1 to TRBJ2-2; the tabulated D call, TRBD2, remains unverified against the DNA. TRBV1 is a listed pseudogene. The CDR3 covers 15 residues. CDR3 sequence reads: CTSSHRGGGTGELFF. CDR3 nucleotides: TGCACCAGCAGCCACAGGGGAGGGGGTACCGGGGAGCTGTTTTTT.

This clone was observed a few times. This chain joins TRBV10-2 and TRBJ1-2, with D possibly matching TRBD1 (5 bases). V lost 6 bases and J 6 bases, leaving 17 bases between the germline ends. The germline V gene encodes CDR1 WSHSY and CDR2 SAAADI. The CDR3 extends over 14 amino acids. The CDR3 nucleotides read TGCGCCAGCAGCCGTCGGGGCGGGTTTGATGGCTACACCTTC. It is translated as CASSRRGGFDGYTF.

The CDR3 loop reads CAWFKFSRGLEAFF. CDR3 in DNA: TGTGCCTGGTTTAAATTTTCCAGGGGACTTGAAGCTTTCTTT. This chain uses TRBV30 with TRBJ1-1; D is possibly TRBD1 (6 bases). The germline V gene has CDR1 GTSNPN and CDR2 SVGIG (reference sequence). Between the trimmed V and J ends, which lost 5 bases and 7 bases, there was a span of 20 bases. The CDR3 runs 14 residues. The variable domain in full, with the rest retrieved from reference TRBV30 and TRBJ1-1, is SQTIHQWPATLVQPVGSPLSLECTVEGTSNPNLYWYRQAAGRGLQLLFYSVGIGQISSEVPQNLSASRPQDRQFILSSKKLLLSDSGFYLCAWFKFSRGLEAFFGQGTRLTVV.

The CDR3 loop is CASSGMGTSNQPQHF. In DNA form, the CDR3 reads TGTGCCAGCAGTGGAATGGGGACTAGCAATCAGCCCCAGCATTTT. The chain has TRBV2 and TRBJ1-5; D may be TRBD1 (5 bases). Germline CDR1 and CDR2: SNHLY and FYNNEI. V was shortened by 4 bases and J by 0 bases, with 10 bases between the two germline ends. This CDR3 region has 15 residues. Filled out from reference TRBV2 and TRBJ1-5, the complete variable domain reads EPEVTQTPSHQVTQMGQEVILRCVPISNHLYFYWYRQILGQKVEFLVSFYNNEISEKSEIFDDQFSVERPDGSNFTLKIRSTKLEDSAMYFCASSGMGTSNQPQHFGDGTRLSIL.

V gene TRBV6-5 combines with J gene TRBJ1-4, with D uncertain. This CDR3 is built from 16 residues. The V end was cut by 4 bases, the J end by 0 bases, with 12 bases between. The germline V gene has CDR1 MNHEY and CDR2 SVGAGI. The CDR3 protein is CASSWVQGSTNEKLFF. The CDR3 DNA is TGTGCCAGCAGTTGGGTTCAAGGGTCAACTAATGAAAAACTGTTTTTT.

The chain recombines TRBV27 with TRBJ2-7; TRBD2 aligns across 8 bases. Trimming at V came to 6 bases and at J to 3 bases, leaving 4 bases not matched to a gene. Germline CDR1 and CDR2: MNHEY and SMNVEV (reference sequence). The CDR3 is 13 amino acids. CDR3 DNA: TGTGCCAGCAGCCAGCGGGGGTTCTACGAGCAGTACTTC. It codes for CASSQRGFYEQYF.

V gene TRBV5-1 combines with J gene TRBJ2-7; a possible D gene is TRBD1 (5 bases). Germline lookup yields CDR1 SGHRS and CDR2 YFSETQ. V was pared by 0 bases and J by 3 bases, with 13 bases between. This CDR3 comprises 15 residues. This CDR3 reads CASSLEPRASYEQYF. The CDR3 nucleotides are TGCGCCAGCAGCTTGGAACCCAGGGCGAGCTACGAGCAGTACTTC.